This T cell receptor beta chain was found in a study of CD8 T cells in Susac syndrome (dated by TCRdb to between 2017 and 2020). In the study overall: The study used repertoire sequencing to test whether antigen drove CD8+ T cell activation and differentiation in Susac syndrome. Clonality of the CD8+ T cell repertoire was compared between more than 10 healthy donors, roughly 14 Susac syndrome patients and around 15 multiple sclerosis patients.

RNA was extracted using the RNeasy kit, and roughly 0.5 to 1 ug of the RNA was reverse transcribed with random hexamers. The immunoSEQ multiplex PCR assay, which covers 54 Vbeta and 13 Jbeta segments, was used to amplify TCR beta CDR3 regions. PCR amplification bias was corrected by using a synthetic template baseline for primer optimization and computational correction. Under the source paper's analysis protocol: Reads were annotated to V, D and J genes according to IMGT and were analyzed with immunoSEQ Analyzer, with only productive sequences retained. Clonality was calculated as one minus the Shannon entropy normalized by log2 of the number of productive unique sequences. Public and private clones were assessed among the 100 most prevalent clones of each patient and control. Clones were defined as Susac-specific if absent from the healthy and MS cohorts, from 1052 published viral clones and from other ImmuneACCESS disease sequences. Through fastp at Q25 and MiXCR, TCRdb rebuilt clones from the public reads, retaining in-frame beta chains. A single entry per CDR3 protein holds the most common genes and DNA from its merged rows. TCRdb, rather than the study authors, made the V and J calls. In all, the sample holds about 400,000 distinct CDR3 sequences, and around 85% of those were seen once. Clones ranked in the top ten supply roughly 0.11% of the sample.

For this clonotype: Its antigen is unknown. There are no base qualities to consult, and no much larger clone falls within one base.

On the study overall, not on this receptor specifically: The number of individuals in the TCR sequencing and HLA analysis was acknowledged as relatively small.

Peripheral blood CD8+ and CD4+ T cells from healthy donors, Susac syndrome patients and multiple sclerosis patients were profiled by high-throughput TCR beta sequencing. The multiple sclerosis controls were treatment-naive patients who had stable or active relapsing-remitting disease and met the revised McDonald criteria. Bulk CD8+ and CD4+ T cells were purified by magnetic negative isolation, whereas CD8+ TEMRA cells were enriched by FACS. Blood was drawn into EDTA tubes, processed within 24 hours, and PBMCs were isolated by density gradient centrifugation. PBMCs intended for TCR sequencing were cryopreserved in liquid nitrogen and were subsequently thawed in a 37 degrees C water bath. The sorted or isolated CD4+, CD8+ and CD8+ TEMRA cells reached a purity of at least 90%. V is clipped by 0 bases and J by 2 bases, and the sequence between their germline boundaries is 15 bases long. CDR1 and CDR2 are drawn from the germline V gene: SGDLS, YYNGEE. The CDR3 covers 17 residues, taking in both the cysteine and the phenylalanine. The read is trimmed to its CDR3 DNA, 51 bases read in frame from base 1.

The sequence joins TRBV9 to TRBJ2-1; the D gene is perhaps TRBD1, from 6 matching bases. The clonotype was recovered from a human donor with multiple sclerosis. The sample taken for sequencing was CD8+ T cells from PBMCs. The nucleotide sequence is TGTGCCAGCAGCGTAGTGGGGGCCGGACTTACCTACAATGAGCAGTTCTTC. This is translated as CASSVVGAGLTYNEQFF. The full variable domain, with segments outside the CDR3 supplied by the reference TRBV9 and TRBJ2-1 proteins, appears as DSGVTQTPKHLITATGQRVTLRCSPRSGDLSVYWYQQSLDQGLQFLIQYYNGEERAKGNILERFSAQQFPDLHSELNLSSLELGDSALYFCASSVVGAGLTYNEQFFGPGTRLTVL.